This passage covers 24 T cell receptor beta chains from one sample sequenced in a study of cytomegalovirus exposure and HLA in healthy donors. The PCR contained 60 Vbeta and 13 Jbeta primers. The protocol was immunoSEQ multiplex PCR, while the TCRdb copy is restricted to in-frame clones and leaves out a portion. This sample has over 150,000 clones, with roughly 77% found just once. The specimen sequenced was PBMCs. The receptor source for this set is a male donor in good health and CMV-seronegative.

This chain joins TRBV7-9 and TRBJ2-1, with 10 bases fitting TRBD2. Germline CDR1 and CDR2: SEHNR and FQNEAQ (reference sequence). V shed 5 bases and J 1 base; nucleotides not matched to a gene: 5. This CDR3 region has 16 residues. CDR3 protein: CASSTLAGVSYNEQFF. In DNA form, the CDR3 reads TGTGCCAGCAGCACCCTAGCGGGGGTGTCCTACAATGAGCAGTTCTTC. Full variable domain (outside the CDR3, taken from reference TRBV7-9 and TRBJ2-1): DTGVSQNPRHKITKRGQNVTFRCDPISEHNRLYWYRQTLGQGPEFLTYFQNEAQLEKSRLLSDRFSAERPKGSFSTLEIQRTEQGDSAMYLCASSTLAGVSYNEQFFGPGTRLTVL.

The chain is built from TRBV11-2 and TRBJ2-1, with D perhaps TRBD2 (6 bases). The germline gives CDR1 SGHAT, CDR2 FQNNGV. Trimming left V 3 bases short and J 9 bases short, with 12 bases between. There are 13 residues in the CDR3. CDR3: CASSFPGGGEQFF. The CDR3 DNA follows: TGTGCCAGCAGCTTCCCCGGGGGTGGTGAGCAGTTCTTC. Together with reference TRBV11-2 and TRBJ2-1, the CDR3 gives the full variable domain: EAGVAQSPRYKIIEKRQSVAFWCNPISGHATLYWYQQILGQGPKLLIQFQNNGVVDDSQLPKDRFSAERLKGVDSTLKIQPAKLEDSAVYLCASSFPGGGEQFFGPGTRLTVL.

The chain employs TRBV27 and TRBJ2-5; TRBD1 aligns across 8 bases. Germline V gives CDR1 MNHEY, CDR2 SMNVEV (reference sequence). V lost 6 bases, J lost 3 bases, and 0 bases stayed unmatched. The CDR3 has 12 residues. CDR3 nucleotides: TGTGCCAGCAGGGGACAGGAAGAGACCCAGTACTTC. This translates into CASRGQEETQYF.

J is TRBJ2-1 and V is TRBV6-5; 13 bases map to TRBD2. The CDR3 has 15 amino acids. Per the germline V gene, CDR1 is MNHEY and CDR2 is SVGAGI. J gave up 8 bases and V 4 bases, and 5 bases lay outside the gene matches. CDR3 in amino acids: CASSSRLAGGYEQFF. CDR3 in DNA: TGTGCCAGCAGTTCTAGACTAGCGGGAGGTTATGAGCAGTTCTTC.

The rearrangement links TRBV6-6 to TRBJ1-2; 7 bases align to TRBD1. With 6 bases clipped from V and 8 bases from J, the junction kept 9 bases outside the gene matches. Germline-derived CDR1 and CDR2 are MNHNY and SVGAGI (reference sequence). CDR3 length equals 13 residues. CDR3 in DNA: TGTGCCAGCAGCTGGGACAGTCGAGGCGGCTACACCTTC. This encodes CASSWDSRGGYTF.

The chain combines TRBV4-1 with TRBJ2-4, with D perhaps TRBD1 (7 bases). This CDR3 is built from 16 residues. V was shortened by 0 bases and J by 6 bases, with 15 bases between the two germline ends. CDR1 is MGHRA and CDR2 is YSYEKL in the germline V gene. The CDR3 DNA reads TGCGCCAGCAGCCAAGACGCGAGGGGGCGGGGAAACATTCAGTACTTC. Translation gives CASSQDARGRGNIQYF.

This clone was counted only a few times. The chain is built from TRBV6-5 and TRBJ2-7; a weak D match, TRBD1 (5 bases). The germline V gene encodes CDR1 MNHEY and CDR2 SVGAGI. The germline V and J ends were trimmed by 6 bases and 5 bases, with 14 bases remaining between them. The CDR3 contains 13 residues. In DNA, the CDR3 is TGTGCCAGCAGGGAACAGGAGCAAAACGAGCAGTACTTC. It specifies CASREQEQNEQYF.

This rearrangement joins TRBV6-6 to TRBJ2-3; perhaps TRBD2 as D (7 bases). The ends were cut back, 5 bases at V and 6 bases at J, with 18 bases in the middle. Germline assignment: CDR1 MNHNY and CDR2 SVGAGI (reference sequence). This CDR3 spans 15 amino acids. Here the CDR3 reads CASSTRGGIGDTQYF. DNA of the CDR3: TGTGCCAGCAGTACTAGGGGGGGCATTGGGGATACGCAGTATTTT.

This sequence joins TRBV7-9 and TRBJ2-3; possible D gene TRBD2, 6 bases. V lost 5 bases, J lost 4 bases, and 22 bases lay in between. The CDR3 loop spans 17 amino acids. The germline V gene has CDR1 SEHNR and CDR2 FQNEAQ (reference sequence). The CDR3 spells CASSPRVSGGGADTQYF. The CDR3 DNA reads TGTGCCAGCAGCCCCCGAGTGTCGGGCGGAGGGGCAGATACGCAGTATTTT.

This clone was picked up one time. The rearrangement joins TRBV6-5 to TRBJ2-2; TRBD2 aligns across 8 bases. There are 16 residues in the CDR3. The germline V gene has CDR1 MNHEY and CDR2 SVGAGI. The junction had 5 bases not matched to a gene; V was cut back by 2 bases and J by 3 bases. CDR3 region: CASSYGASGYTGELFF. The CDR3 DNA sequence: TGTGCCAGCAGTTACGGGGCTAGCGGGTACACCGGGGAGCTGTTTTTT.

This sequence joins TRBV9 and TRBJ1-6; 10 positions match TRBD1. Per germline, CDR1 SGDLS and CDR2 YYNGEE. The trim removed 3 bases at V and 9 bases at J, leaving 6 bases unmatched. The CDR3 is 15 amino acids. CDR3 amino acids: CASSEPGTGVSPLHF. CDR3 bases: TGTGCCAGCAGCGAACCCGGGACAGGGGTTTCACCCCTCCACTTT.

The rearrangement links TRBV5-8 to TRBJ2-6; unclear D gene. V gave up 1 base and J gave up 1 base, with 15 bases separating them. Germline CDR1 reads SGHTS; CDR2 reads YDEGEE. This CDR3 has 18 residues. CDR3 sequence (DNA): TGTGCCAGCAGCTTGCCGGCCAGGCCGCCTTCTGGGGCCAACGTCCTGACTTTC. Translation: CASSLPARPPSGANVLTF. The full variable domain, its missing parts supplied by reference TRBV5-8 and TRBJ2-6, is EAGVTQSPTHLIKTRGQQATLRCSPISGHTSVYWYQQALGLGLQFLLWYDEGEERNRGNFPPRFSGRQFPNYSSELNVNALELEDSALYLCASSLPARPPSGANVLTFGAGSRLTVL.

This clone was counted a single time. The V and J genes are TRBV7-3 and TRBJ2-3, with D perhaps TRBD2 (6 bases). Deletions cut 0 bases from V and 4 bases from J, with 8 bases between. CDR3 size: 14 residues. The germline V gene encodes CDR1 SGHTA and CDR2 FQGTGA. In DNA form, the CDR3 reads TGTGCCAGCAGCTTAACTGGAGGGTCAGATACGCAGTATTTT. Encoded protein: CASSLTGGSDTQYF.

Remarks on this clone: At the DNA level, this CDR3 is encoded by other sequences in the same sample as well. The chain combines TRBV2 with TRBJ1-4; D uncertain. Trimming shortened V by 8 bases and J by 4 bases, and 14 bases separated the two germline ends. This CDR3 is built from 14 residues. Germline lookup yields CDR1 SNHLY and CDR2 FYNNEI. CDR3 in amino acids: CASEVEGYNEKLFF. DNA of the CDR3: TGTGCCAGCGAGGTGGAAGGTTATAATGAAAAACTGTTTTTT.

The genes are TRBV6-5 and TRBJ1-3, with 11 bases aligning to TRBD1. Germline loops: CDR1 MNHEY, CDR2 SVGAGI. V trimming: 2 bases; J trimming: 4 bases; junction bases outside the gene matches: 4. The CDR3 runs 16 residues. In nucleotides, the CDR3 is TGTGCCAGCAGTTACCTGGACAGGGGGCCGGGAAACACCATATATTTT. Residues: CASSYLDRGPGNTIYF.

The chain recombines TRBV14 with TRBJ1-1; TRBD1 agrees at 8 bases. The V gene's germline CDR1 is SGHDN and CDR2 FVKESK. The V gene end was trimmed by 6 bases and the J gene end by 0 bases; junction bases not matched to a gene: 6. The length of the CDR3 is 15 residues. DNA for the CDR3: TGTGCCAGCAGAGGAGGACAGGGAATGAACACTGAAGCTTTCTTT. Encoded protein: CASRGGQGMNTEAFF.

This chain joins TRBV6-5 and TRBJ2-2, with 7 nucleotides matching TRBD1. Germline loops: CDR1 MNHEY, CDR2 SVGAGI. V lost 11 bases and J lost 0; bases outside the gene matches: 3. This CDR3 has 13 residues. The CDR3: CAAGTANTGELFF. DNA of the CDR3: TGTGCCGCTGGGACAGCGAACACCGGGGAGCTGTTTTTT.

CDR3 sequence (DNA): TGTGCCAGCAGGAGTAGCGGGGGGGACTTTTACAATGAGCAGTTCTTC. This codes for CASRSSGGDFYNEQFF. The rearrangement uses TRBV7-9 and TRBJ2-1; 11 bases are shared with TRBD2. The CDR3 contains 16 residues. CDR1 and CDR2 from the germline V gene are SEHNR and FQNEAQ (reference sequence). Trimming cost V 6 bases and J 4 bases; bases outside gene matches: 8.

CDR3 DNA: TGTGCCAGCAGTTTATGGGTAGGGGACACTGAAGCTTTCTTT. Its translation is CASSLWVGDTEAFF. This chain uses TRBV27 with TRBJ1-1, with D perhaps matching TRBD1 (5 bases). CDR3 length: 14 residues. V lost 1 base and J 3 bases, leaving 9 bases between the germline ends. CDR1 is MNHEY, CDR2 SMNVEV, per germline (reference sequence).

V is TRBV19 and J is TRBJ2-1, with D unclear. In germline, CDR1 is LNHDA, CDR2 SQIVND (reference sequence). Trimming shortened V by 5 bases and J by 1 base, and 9 bases separated the two germline ends. This CDR3 is built from 14 residues. The CDR3 nucleotides are TGTGCCAGTAGTTGGAGACGGTCCTACAATGAGCAGTTCTTC. Amino acids: CASSWRRSYNEQFF.

The chain recombines TRBV6-6 with TRBJ2-7; weak D call: TRBD1 (6 bases). The CDR3 extends over 13 amino acids. The V and J ends lost 6 bases and 5 bases respectively, with 14 bases between them. Per germline, CDR1 MNHNY and CDR2 SVGAGI (reference sequence). As DNA, the CDR3 is TGTGCCAGCAGCCCCGGGACAATTAACGAGCAGTACTTC. This codes for CASSPGTINEQYF.

This rearrangement joins TRBV6-1 to TRBJ1-4; D not certain. The V end lost 4 bases, the J end lost 3 bases, and 9 bases lay between the germline ends. In germline, CDR1 is MNHNS, CDR2 SASEGT. The CDR3 totals 14 residues. CDR3 sequence (DNA): TGTGCCAGCAGTGTTGTAGGAGCTAATGAAAAACTGTTTTTT. Translated: CASSVVGANEKLFF.

The CDR3 DNA reads as TGCAGCGCTAGGCGTGTTGGGGCCAACGTCCTGACTTTC. This codes for CSARRVGANVLTF. This chain links TRBV29-1 with TRBJ2-6; D gene ambiguous. Germline CDR1 is SQVTM and CDR2 is ANQGSEA. The CDR3 has 13 amino acids. Trimming removed 7 bases at V and 3 bases at J, with 10 bases between.

This clone was seen more than once but under ten times. The gene calls are TRBV30 and TRBJ2-7; the D is unclear. The V end lost 0 bases, the J end lost 2 bases, and 5 bases lay between the germline ends. Per germline, CDR1 GTSNPN and CDR2 SVGIG (reference sequence). CDR3 size: 12 residues. Written as DNA, the CDR3 is TGTGCCTGGAGTGTCAGCGCCTACGAGCAGTACTTC. This gives the protein CAWSVSAYEQYF.